This record concerns one T cell receptor beta chain sequence. What this receptor recognizes is not known. No much larger clone exists at a distance of one base, and base qualities are not known. This specimen's time point label, interpreted: patch test 1, 2 weeks after DPC sensitization. Explained via the paper, the treatment or condition label denotes: therapeutic diphenylcyclopropenone sensitization with weekly scalp DPC. At every patch-test visit, the blood draw took place before the patch test was put on. Eligible patients were aged 18 to 70, diagnosed with alopecia, deemed suitable for DPC therapy, and excluded if pregnant. Total RNA was extracted from unfractionated whole blood that had been collected in Tempus Blood RNA tubes. For this chain, trimming is 2 bases at the V end and 0 bases at the J end, and the number of junction bases without a gene match is 8. The CDR3 numbers 17 residues from cysteine through phenylalanine. Just CDR3 DNA is preserved here, 51 bases in frame from base 1. Looking up the germline V gene (reference sequence) yields CDR1 SEHNR and CDR2 FQNEAQ.

The library was obtained by RACE. TCRdb lists the instrument as NextSeq 500. During library preparation, unique molecular identifiers were attached to individual cDNA molecules so that TCRs could be counted quantitatively and reproducibly. Each blood RNA sample was used to sequence both TCR alpha and TCR beta chains. Per the authors' processing: A median of roughly 99,000 TCRs per sample was observed, with a range of about 20,000 to 690,600. The Decombinator software suite was used to annotate the V, J and CDR3 of the TCR reads. For PS versus PT1 abundance plots, all samples were subsampled to the same number of TCRs (28,000). TCRs were defined as expanded if absent before sensitization and observed at least eight times at the 2-week time point. The public sequencing data were trimmed at Q25 with fastp and processed into clonotypes with MiXCR by TCRdb, which kept only in-frame beta chains. Entries that share a CDR3 protein sequence are merged under the most common genes and DNA. The V and J calls reflect TCRdb's pipeline rather than the authors' work. Within this sample are tens of thousands of distinct CDR3 sequences, with about 31% of them counted one time only. The ten largest account for roughly 10% of the sample.

The data derive from a study of human T cells and chemical hapten exposure (dated by TCRdb to about 2021). For the study in its entirety: For sensitization, 2% DPC in acetone was applied to a roughly 2 cm by roughly 2 cm area of upper inner arm skin. Throughout the roughly 24-week study period, patients were also given weekly therapeutic DPC doses on the scalp. Patch tests used Finn chambers with 0.01% DPC on the upper back, scored after 6 days by International Contact Dermatitis Research Group standards. The mostly female patient cohort included alopecia areata with under or over 50% scalp involvement, alopecia totalis and alopecia universalis. Libraries were pooled for sequencing, and variation in per-sample TCR yields was attributed mainly to small differences in library volumes within the pool. The study tracked peripheral blood TCR repertoire changes in vivo during primary and secondary sensitization to the hapten diphenylcyclopropenone (DPC) in alopecia patients. Blood samples were taken from patients before sensitization (week 0) and at 2, 6 and about 24 weeks after DPC sensitization. Blood for TCR sequencing was provided by twenty-nine alopecia patients at one to four time points (pre-sensitization, 2, 6 and 24 weeks). Here is what the overall study found, with its caveats: Alopecia, a presumed autoimmune disease, was present in all patients, so the immune response of the patients might differ from that of healthy individuals. The number of PT1 expanded TCRs positively correlated with patch test score, significant at thresholds 8, 16 and 32 but not 4. Repeated subsampling changed both the strength of the expansion versus patch-test correlation and the threshold at which the correlation became significant. The number of TCRs above 1 in 1000 frequency did not change with DPC sensitization; there was no evidence of global repertoire structure alterations. Compared with pre-sensitization or healthy control sets, expanded TCRs formed significantly more large CDR3 similarity clusters, which is consistent with antigen-driven responses.

The source is a middle-aged man with alopecia areata. Some clones in this sample may be carry-over from other donors' samples. The sequencing here drew on whole blood, taken in connection with sensitization to the hapten diphenylcyclopropenone (DPC). The receptor chain draws on TRBV7-9 and TRBJ1-2; TRBD1 agrees with 8 junctional bases. The CDR3 region: CASSLTDRDKANYGYTF. The bases are TGTGCCAGCAGCTTAACGGACAGGGATAAGGCTAACTATGGCTACACCTTC.